This is a list of T cell receptor delta chains from one sample in a study of Vδ1+ human thymocytes. TCRdb repeated clone calling on the multiplex PCR reads with CATT. This sample has 50,000 to 75,000 delta-chain clones, with roughly 16% found just once. The sample comprised Vdelta1+ gamma-delta thymocytes from the thymus. Source of these receptors: a girl less than two years old who had congenital heart surgery. The CDR3 runs from the conserved cysteine through the conserved F or W. The D gene is left open where the match is weak. Size is omitted from some rows. Given values are once, few, many or a class for expanded clones.

d_call,j_call,clone_size,v_call,cdr3_aa,cdr3_nt
TRDD3,TRDJ1,few,TRDV1,CALGPYSGGAYTDKLIF,TGTGCTCTTGGGCCCTACTCTGGGGGAGCCTACACCGATAAACTCATCTTT
TRDD3,TRDJ1,few,TRDV1,CALGDALTGGPYTDKLIF,TGTGCTCTTGGGGACGCACTTACTGGGGGCCCGTACACCGATAAACTCATCTTT
TRDD3,TRDJ1,.,TRDV1,CALGARIAQGHWGPRYTDKLIF,TGTGCTCTTGGGGCCCGGATAGCGCAAGGACACTGGGGGCCAAGGTACACCGATAAACTCATCTTT
TRDD3,TRDJ1,few,TRDV1,CALGELPLLPREVGDTPRSLYTDKLIF,TGTGCTCTTGGGGAACTCCCCCTCCTTCCTCGTGAGGTGGGGGATACGCCCAGGAGCTTGTACACCGATAAACTCATCTTT
TRDD3,TRDJ1,few,TRDV1,CALGELRPDWGIRGGLIF,TGTGCTCTTGGGGAACTGAGGCCCGACTGGGGGATACGCGGAGGACTCATCTTT
TRDD3,TRDJ1,.,TRDV1,CALGTGIQGTDKLIF,TGTGCTCTTGGGACCGGGATACAGGGAACCGATAAACTCATCTTT
.,TRDJ1,.,TRAV29/DV5,CSVLLCSKRLGDNRVYTDKLIF,.
TRDD3,TRDJ1,.,TRDV2,CACDPPEVVVAGGYNKYTDKLIF,TGTGCCTGTGACCCCCCTGAGGTAGTAGTTGCTGGGGGATACAACAAGTACACCGATAAACTCATCTTT
.,TRDJ1,.,TRDV1,CALGEPQGVRVNDKLIF,TGTGCTCTTGGGGAACCCCAGGGGGTACGCGTGAACGATAAACTCATCTTT
TRDD3,TRDJ1,.,TRDV1,CALGELFPCEGDTAYTDKLIF,TGTGCTCTTGGGGAACTATTTCCCTGTGAGGGGGATACCGCATACACCGATAAACTCATCTTT
.,TRDJ1,few,TRDV1,CALGERSDKVCDKLIF,TGTGCTCTTGGGGAAAGGTCGGATAAGGTTTGTGATAAACTCATCTTT
TRDD3,TRDJ1,few,TRDV1,CALGELNPRSGGVRVDKLIF,TGTGCTCTTGGGGAACTAAATCCCCGGAGTGGGGGAGTGAGGGTCGATAAACTCATCTTT
TRDD3,TRDJ1,.,TRDV1,CALGVYWGIRRYTDKLIF,TGTGCTCTTGGGGTGTACTGGGGGATACGTCGGTACACCGATAAACTCATCTTT
TRDD3,TRDJ1,.,TRDV1,CALGELVSYWGIHTDKLIF,TGTGCTCTTGGGGAACTGGTCTCGTACTGGGGGATACACACCGATAAACTCATCTTT
.,TRDJ1,.,TRDV1,CALGVPNSYIRGLNFYNTDKLIF,TGTGCTCTTGGGGTCCCTAATTCCTATATTCGGGGACTTAACTTTTACAACACCGATAAACTCATCTTT
TRDD3,TRDJ1,.,TRDV1,CALGEIYRTGGYEGVDKLIF,TGTGCTCTTGGGGAAATCTATCGTACTGGGGGATACGAAGGGGTTGATAAACTCATCTTT
TRDD3,TRDJ1,few,TRDV1,CALGDIPTRFYWGIRGLIF,TGTGCTCTTGGAGATATTCCTACAAGATTTTACTGGGGGATCAGAGGACTCATCTTT
.,TRDJ1,few,TRDV1,CALGEPASSSVAYTDKLIF,TGTGCTCTTGGGGAACCGGCATCTTCTTCTGTGGCGTACACCGATAAACTCATCTTT
TRDD3,TRDJ1,.,TRDV1,CALGESPVPGDSSSLDKLIF,TGTGCTCTTGGGGAATCGCCCGTTCCGGGGGATAGCTCTTCCCTCGATAAACTCATCTTT
TRDD3,TRDJ1,.,TRDV1,CALGAELGFTASDKLIF,TGTGCTCTTGGGGCTGAACTGGGGTTCACGGCCAGCGATAAACTCATCTTT
.,TRDJ1,.,TRDV1,CALGERLADKLIF,TGTGCTCTTGGGGAACGGTTAGCCGATAAACTCATCTTT
.,TRDJ1,few,TRDV1,CALGAPTSYQGIKPKLIF,TGTGCTCTTGGGGCCCCAACTTCCTACCAGGGGATAAAGCCCAAACTCATCTTT
.,TRDJ1,.,TRDV1,CALGESRELNGVGVHDKLIF,TGTGCCCTTGGGGAATCTAGGGAGCTAAACGGAGTGGGGGTCCACGATAAACTCATCTTT
TRDD3,TRDJ1,.,TRDV1,CALGELYSTNLTTRIVLGAVGLIF,TGTGCTCTTGGGGAACTATATTCCACAAATCTGACTACTAGGATCGTACTGGGGGCCGTGGGACTCATCTTT
.,TRDJ1,few,TRDV1,CALGEPTSRLRILYTDKLIF,TGTGCTCTTGGGGAACCGACTTCCCGACTGAGGATCTTGTACACCGATAAACTCATCTTT
TRDD3,TRDJ1,few,TRDV1,CALGELAGGYYDKLIF,TGTGCTCTTGGGGAACTAGCTGGGGGATACTACGATAAACTCATCTTT
TRDD3,TRDJ1,few,TRDV1,CALGVYGTRRTGGYGVKLIF,TGTGCTCTTGGGGTCTATGGTACCCGACGTACTGGGGGATACGGGGTCAAACTCATCTTT
.,TRDJ1,few,TRDV1,CALGELPTQPYTDKLIF,TGTGCTCTTGGGGAACTCCCCACTCAACCGTACACCGATAAACTCATCTTT
TRDD3,TRDJ1,few,TRDV1,CALGELRARDWGIRPYTDKLIF,TGTGCTCTTGGGGAACTAAGGGCCCGGGATTGGGGGATACGCCCGTACACCGATAAACTCATCTTT
.,TRDJ1,.,TRDV1,CALGELSPGNTKGPPNTDKLIF,TGTGCTCTTGGGGAACTGTCTCCGGGGAATACGAAGGGACCACCGAACACCGATAAACTCATCTTT
.,TRDJ1,.,TRDV1,CALGGNTLLESTDKLIF,TGTGCTCTTGGGGGGAACACTCTACTGGAGTCTACCGATAAACTCATCTTT
TRDD3,TRDJ1,few,TRDV1,CALGEPHFGGITGTDKLIF,TGTGCTCTTGGGGAACCCCACTTTGGGGGGATAACCGGGACCGATAAACTCATCTTT
TRDD3,TRDJ1,.,TRDV1,CALGSCPLLLGVSLGTDKLIF,TGTGCTCTTGGGTCCTGCCCCCTATTACTGGGGGTCTCATTGGGCACCGATAAACTCATCTTT
.,TRDJ1,.,TRAV29/DV5,CAAGAGREWAYTDRLIF,TGTGCAGCAGGCGCGGGTCGCGAGTGGGCTTACACCGATAGACTCATCTTT
TRDD2,TRDJ1,.,TRDV1,CALGTLFPTEGLAYTDKLIF,TGTGCTCTTGGGACATTGTTTCCTACAGAGGGTCTGGCGTACACCGATAAACTCATCTTT
TRDD3,TRDJ1,few,TRDV1,CALGDPYGESTAGGSYTDKLIF,TGTGCTCTTGGGGACCCCTATGGAGAATCTACAGCTGGGGGGTCGTACACCGATAAACTCATCTTT
.,TRDJ1,.,TRDV2,CACGTDPYNRTPYTRTYTDKLIF,TGTGCCTGTGGGACGGACCCGTATAATCGTACACCCTATACCCGAACGTACACCGATAAACTCATCTTT
.,TRDJ1,few,TRDV1,CALGAIPFLGGLPRYTDKLIF,TGTGCTCTTGGGGCTATTCCCTTCCTCGGGGGACTGCCTCGGTACACCGATAAACTCATCTTT
.,TRDJ1,.,TRDV1,CALGERWVRENVKLIF,TGTGCTCTTGGGGAACGATGGGTCCGCGAAAACGTTAAACTCATCTTT
.,TRDJ1,.,TRDV2,CACDTFSFPYTDKLIF,TGTGCCTGTGACACTTTCTCCTTCCCCTACACCGATAAACTCATCTTT
.,TRDJ1,many,TRDV2,CACDRRPPTLYTDKLIF,TGTGCCTGTGACAGGCGCCCCCCAACTTTGTACACCGATAAACTCATCTTT
TRDD3,TRDJ1,few,TRDV1,CALGEQSPGIRHTDKLIF,TGTGCTCTTGGGGAACAGTCCCCGGGGATACGCCACACCGATAAACTCATCTTT
TRDD3,TRDJ1,few,TRDV1,CALGDAFPSTLTGGYPLLYTDKLIF,TGTGCTCTTGGGGATGCCTTCCCGTCAACCCTTACTGGGGGATACCCACTTCTGTACACCGATAAACTCATCTTT
.,TRDJ1,few,TRDV1,CALGVRETGGKLIF,TGTGCTCTTGGGGTGAGAGAAACTGGAGGGAAACTCATCTTT
TRDD3,TRDJ1,few,TRDV1,CALGELAHGWGIGDKLIF,TGTGCTCTTGGGGAACTAGCCCACGGCTGGGGGATTGGCGATAAACTCATCTTT
.,TRDJ1,few,TRDV1,CALGDNFQYTDKLIF,TGTGCTCTTGGGGATAACTTCCAGTACACCGATAAACTCATCTTT
.,TRDJ1,few,TRDV1,CALGELIRGPSRRTDKLIF,TGTGCTCTTGGGGAACTAATAAGGGGGCCCTCCCGCCGCACCGATAAACTCATCTTT
.,TRDJ1,.,TRDV1,CALGGPHPSSEYWAVKLIF,TGTGCTCTTGGGGGTCCCCATCCTTCCTCCGAGTACTGGGCAGTGAAACTCATCTTT
.,TRDJ1,.,TRDV1,CALGELKTRRGVATDKLIF,TGTGCTCTTGGGGAACTAAAGACTAGGCGGGGGGTTGCCACCGATAAACTCATCTTT
.,TRDJ1,.,TRDV1,CALGRVMGGSPYTDKLIF,TGTGCTCTTGGGAGAGTAATGGGGGGAAGCCCGTACACCGATAAACTCATCTTT
TRDD3,TRDJ1,.,TRDV1,CALGEQELGDTSDKLIF,TGTGCTCTTGGGGAACAGGAATTGGGGGATACCTCCGATAAACTCATCTTT
.,TRDJ1,.,TRDV1,CAHGEFIGNTVYTDKLIF,TGTGCTCATGGGGAATTTATTGGGAATACGGTGTACACCGATAAACTCATCTTT
.,TRDJ1,few,TRDV1,CALGERLPTLVGDRELIF,TGTGCTCTTGGGGAACGACTTCCTACGTTGGTGGGGGATAGGGAACTCATCTTT
.,TRDJ1,few,TRDV1,CALGTQFLHAGDGKLIF,TGTGCTCTTGGGACCCAATTCCTACACGCTGGGGATGGTAAACTCATCTTT